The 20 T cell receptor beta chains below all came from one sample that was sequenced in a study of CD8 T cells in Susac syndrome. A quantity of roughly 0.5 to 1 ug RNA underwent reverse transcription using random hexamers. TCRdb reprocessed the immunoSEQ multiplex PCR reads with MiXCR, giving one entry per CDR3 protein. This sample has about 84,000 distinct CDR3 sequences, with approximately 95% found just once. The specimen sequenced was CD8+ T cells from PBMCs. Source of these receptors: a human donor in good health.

CDR3 protein: CASSLGSKLQYF. CDR3 coding DNA: TGTGCCAGCAGCTTAGGGTCGAAGTTACAGTATTTT. The V and J genes are TRBV7-9 and TRBJ2-3; no definite D call. CDR1 and CDR2 from the germline V gene are SEHNR and FQNEAQ (reference sequence). The CDR3 is 12 amino acids. Trimming shortened V by 1 base and J by 12 bases, and 11 bases separated the two germline ends.

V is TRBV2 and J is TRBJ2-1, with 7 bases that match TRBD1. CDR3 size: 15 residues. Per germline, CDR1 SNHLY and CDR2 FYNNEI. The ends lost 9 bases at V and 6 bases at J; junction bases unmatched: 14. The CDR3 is CASEGQGVSINEQFF. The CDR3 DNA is TGTGCCAGTGAGGGCCAGGGGGTATCTATCAATGAGCAGTTCTTC.

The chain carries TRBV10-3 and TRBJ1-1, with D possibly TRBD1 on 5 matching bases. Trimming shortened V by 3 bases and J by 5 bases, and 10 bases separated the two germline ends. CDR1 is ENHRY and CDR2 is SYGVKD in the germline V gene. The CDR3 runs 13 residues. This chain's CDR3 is CAISDGTPTEAFF. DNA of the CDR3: TGTGCCATCAGTGACGGGACCCCTACTGAAGCTTTCTTT.

CDR3 in DNA: TGTGCCAGCATGGCCGATAGCTCCTATAATTCACCCCTCCACTTT. Amino acids: CASMADSSYNSPLHF. The V call is TRBV6-1, the J call TRBJ1-6; D is undetermined. The CDR3 has 15 residues. The germline V and J ends were trimmed by 7 bases and 0 bases, with 10 bases remaining between them. CDR1 is MNHNS and CDR2 is SASEGT in the germline V gene.

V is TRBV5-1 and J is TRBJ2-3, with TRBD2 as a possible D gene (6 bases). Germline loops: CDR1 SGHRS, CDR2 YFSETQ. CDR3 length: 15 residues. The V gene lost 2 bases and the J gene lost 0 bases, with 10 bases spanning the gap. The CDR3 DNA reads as TGCGCCAGCAGCTTCTCGGGAGTCAGCACAGATACGCAGTATTTT. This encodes CASSFSGVSTDTQYF.

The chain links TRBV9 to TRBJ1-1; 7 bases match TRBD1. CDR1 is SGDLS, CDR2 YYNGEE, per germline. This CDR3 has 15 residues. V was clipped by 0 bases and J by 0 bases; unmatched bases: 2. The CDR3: CASSVGDSMNTEAFF. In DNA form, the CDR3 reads TGTGCCAGCAGCGTAGGGGACAGCATGAACACTGAAGCTTTCTTT.

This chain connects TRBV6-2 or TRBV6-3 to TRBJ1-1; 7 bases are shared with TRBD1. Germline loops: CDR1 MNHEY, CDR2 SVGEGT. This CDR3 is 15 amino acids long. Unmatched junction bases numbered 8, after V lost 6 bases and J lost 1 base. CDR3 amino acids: CASSDAGTENTEAFF. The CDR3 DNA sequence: TGTGCCAGCAGCGACGCCGGGACAGAGAACACTGAAGCTTTCTTT.

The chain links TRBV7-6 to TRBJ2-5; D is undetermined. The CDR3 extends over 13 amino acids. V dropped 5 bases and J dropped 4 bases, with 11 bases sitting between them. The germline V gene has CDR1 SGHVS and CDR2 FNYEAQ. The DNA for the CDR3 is TGTGCCAGCAGCCCCTATCCGGGAGAGACCCAGTACTTC. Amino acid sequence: CASSPYPGETQYF.

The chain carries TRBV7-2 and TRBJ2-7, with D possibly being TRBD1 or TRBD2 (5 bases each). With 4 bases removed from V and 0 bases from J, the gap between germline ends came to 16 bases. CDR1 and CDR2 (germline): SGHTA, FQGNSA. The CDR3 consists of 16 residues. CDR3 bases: TGTGCCAGCAGCTATGGGACCTGGGGGAGCTCCTACGAGCAGTACTTC. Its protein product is CASSYGTWGSSYEQYF.

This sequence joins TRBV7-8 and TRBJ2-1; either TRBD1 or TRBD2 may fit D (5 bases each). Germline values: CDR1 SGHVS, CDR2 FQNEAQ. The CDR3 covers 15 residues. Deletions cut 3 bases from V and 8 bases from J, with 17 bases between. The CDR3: CASSFTGAQWDEQFF. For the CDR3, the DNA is TGTGCCAGCAGCTTTACCGGGGCCCAATGGGATGAGCAGTTCTTC.

The CDR3: CATSDPRGTPTDTQYF. The CDR3 region has the DNA TGTGCCACCAGTGATCCTCGGGGTACCCCCACAGATACGCAGTATTTT. V and J are TRBV24-1 and TRBJ2-3, with a tentative D call TRBD2 (5 bases). CDR1 is KGHDR and CDR2 is SFDVKD in the germline V gene. V was clipped by 3 bases and J by 2 bases, with 14 bases between them. This CDR3 has 16 residues.

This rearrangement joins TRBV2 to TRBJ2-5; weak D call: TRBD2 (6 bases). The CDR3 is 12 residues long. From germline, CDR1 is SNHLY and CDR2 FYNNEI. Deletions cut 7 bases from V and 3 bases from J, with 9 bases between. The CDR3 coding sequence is TGTGCCAGCACTAGCGTGGAAGAGACCCAGTACTTC. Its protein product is CASTSVEETQYF.

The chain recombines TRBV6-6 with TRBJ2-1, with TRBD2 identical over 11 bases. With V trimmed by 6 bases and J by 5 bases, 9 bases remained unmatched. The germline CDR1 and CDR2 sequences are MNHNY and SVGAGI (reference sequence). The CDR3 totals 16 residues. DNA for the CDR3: TGTGCCAGCAGCTCGCTTCTAGCGGGGGGCAACAATGAGCAGTTCTTC. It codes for CASSSLLAGGNNEQFF.

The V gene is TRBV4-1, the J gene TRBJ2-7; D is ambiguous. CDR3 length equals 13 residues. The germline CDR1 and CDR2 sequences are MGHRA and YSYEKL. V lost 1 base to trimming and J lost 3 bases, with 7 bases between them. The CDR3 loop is CASSQGPFYEQYF. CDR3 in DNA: TGCGCCAGCAGCCAAGGACCCTTCTACGAGCAGTACTTC.

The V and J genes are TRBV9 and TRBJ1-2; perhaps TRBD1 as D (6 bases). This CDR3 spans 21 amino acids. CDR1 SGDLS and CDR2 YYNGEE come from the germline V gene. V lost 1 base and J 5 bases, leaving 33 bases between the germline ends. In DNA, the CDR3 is TGTGCCAGCAGCGTAAGCTCCTTAGGGCGGGCAGGGGTTTCGTCGTTGTATGGCTACACCTTC. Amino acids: CASSVSSLGRAGVSSLYGYTF.

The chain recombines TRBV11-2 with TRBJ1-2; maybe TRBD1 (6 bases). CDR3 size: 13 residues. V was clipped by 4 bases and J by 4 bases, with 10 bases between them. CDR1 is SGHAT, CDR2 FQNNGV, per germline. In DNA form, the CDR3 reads TGTGCCAGCAGCTCTTTGGACAGCTATGGCTACACCTTC. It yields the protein CASSSLDSYGYTF.

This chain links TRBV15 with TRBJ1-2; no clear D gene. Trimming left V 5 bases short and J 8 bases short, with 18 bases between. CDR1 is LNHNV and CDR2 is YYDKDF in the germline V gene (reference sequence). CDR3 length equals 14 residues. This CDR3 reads CATSPQRAGRGYTF. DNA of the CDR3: TGTGCCACCAGCCCTCAAAGGGCAGGAAGAGGCTACACCTTC.

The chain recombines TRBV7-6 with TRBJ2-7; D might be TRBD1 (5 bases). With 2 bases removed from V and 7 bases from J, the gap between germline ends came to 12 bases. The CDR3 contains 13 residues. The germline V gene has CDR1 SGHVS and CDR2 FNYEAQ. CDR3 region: CASSLQGSREQYF. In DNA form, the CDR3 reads TGTGCCAGCAGCTTACAGGGTTCTAGAGAGCAGTACTTC. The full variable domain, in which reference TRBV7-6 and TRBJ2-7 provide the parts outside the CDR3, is GAGVSQSPRYKVTKRGQDVALRCDPISGHVSLYWYRQALGQGPEFLTYFNYEAQQDKSGLPNDRFSAERPEGSISTLTIQRTEQRDSAMYRCASSLQGSREQYFGPGTRLTVT.

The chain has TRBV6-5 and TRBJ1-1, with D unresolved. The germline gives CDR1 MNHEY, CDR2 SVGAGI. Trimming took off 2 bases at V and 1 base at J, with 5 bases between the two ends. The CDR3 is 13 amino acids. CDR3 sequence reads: CASSYGQNTEAFF. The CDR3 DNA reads TGTGCCAGCAGTTACGGGCAGAACACTGAAGCTTTCTTT.

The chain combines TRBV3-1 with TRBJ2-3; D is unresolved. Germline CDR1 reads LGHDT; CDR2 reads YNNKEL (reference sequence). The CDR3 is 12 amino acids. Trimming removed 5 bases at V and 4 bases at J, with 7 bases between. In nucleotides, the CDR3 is TGTGCCAGCAGCTTGACTTCAGATACGCAGTATTTT. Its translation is CASSLTSDTQYF.